The present entry profiles one TCR beta chain with its context. The target antigen is unknown. The data originate from a study of human T cells and chemical hapten exposure. Study background: The study traced per-sample TCR yield variation mainly to small differences in pooled library volumes.

The study, taken as a whole, reports: After DPC sensitization, TCRs above 1 in 1000 frequency showed no change.

Blood, whole and unfractionated, served as the source for total RNA extraction. The ends were cut back, 9 bases at V and 12 bases at J, with 15 bases in the middle. Germline CDR1 and CDR2: LNHDA and SQIVND (reference sequence). There are 11 residues in the CDR3. Unique molecular identifiers were affixed to discrete cDNA molecules within the library. Original processing methods: Sample-level TCR yields exhibited a median of about 91,000, with a range of roughly 20,000 to 750,000. Each CDR3 protein is one row after TCRdb ran MiXCR on the reads. In this record, the V and J calls reflect TCRdb's handling and not the investigators' own analysis. The table lists roughly 120,000 distinct CDR3 sequences, approximately 9% of them singletons.

The chain links TRBV19 to TRBJ2-1, with D possibly called TRBD1 or TRBD2 (5 bases each). The receptor's source is a human donor in good health. Some clones in this sample may be carry-over from other donors' samples. The sequenced sample consisted of whole blood. The CDR3 region is CASRTGTLQFF. The CDR3 nucleotides read TGTGCCAGCCGGACCGGGACCCTGCAGTTCTTC.